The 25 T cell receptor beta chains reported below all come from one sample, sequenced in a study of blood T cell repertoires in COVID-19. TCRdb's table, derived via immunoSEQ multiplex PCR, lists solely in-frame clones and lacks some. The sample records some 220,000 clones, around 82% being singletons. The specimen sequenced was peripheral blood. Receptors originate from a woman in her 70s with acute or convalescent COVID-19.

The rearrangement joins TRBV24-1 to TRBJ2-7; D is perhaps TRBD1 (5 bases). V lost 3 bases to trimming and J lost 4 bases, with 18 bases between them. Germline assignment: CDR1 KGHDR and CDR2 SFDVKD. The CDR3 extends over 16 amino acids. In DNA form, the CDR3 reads TGTGCCACCAGTGATGGACCCCGGCAGGGTAGGTACGAGCAGTACTTC. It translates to CATSDGPRQGRYEQYF.

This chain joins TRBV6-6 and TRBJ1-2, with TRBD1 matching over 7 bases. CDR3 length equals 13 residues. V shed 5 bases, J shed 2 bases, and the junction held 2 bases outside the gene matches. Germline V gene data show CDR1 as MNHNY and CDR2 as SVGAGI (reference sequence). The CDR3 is CASSGDRNYGYTF. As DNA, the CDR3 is TGTGCCAGCAGTGGGGACAGAAACTATGGCTACACCTTC.

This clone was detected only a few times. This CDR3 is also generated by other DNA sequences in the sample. The CDR3 loop reads CASSVVQGGQETQYF. DNA for the CDR3: TGTGCCAGCAGCGTAGTTCAGGGAGGCCAAGAGACCCAGTACTTC. The chain employs TRBV9 and TRBJ2-5; the D gene is possibly TRBD2 (6 bases). The CDR3 has 15 residues. V was clipped by 0 bases and J by 1 base, with 10 bases between them. Germline lookup yields CDR1 SGDLS and CDR2 YYNGEE.

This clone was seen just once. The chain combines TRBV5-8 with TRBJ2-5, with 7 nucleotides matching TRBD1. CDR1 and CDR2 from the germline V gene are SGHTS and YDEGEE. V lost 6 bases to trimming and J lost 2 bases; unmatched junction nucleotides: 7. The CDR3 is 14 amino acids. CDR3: CASNIGQVQETQYF. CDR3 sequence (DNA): TGTGCCAGCAATATAGGACAGGTTCAAGAGACCCAGTACTTC.

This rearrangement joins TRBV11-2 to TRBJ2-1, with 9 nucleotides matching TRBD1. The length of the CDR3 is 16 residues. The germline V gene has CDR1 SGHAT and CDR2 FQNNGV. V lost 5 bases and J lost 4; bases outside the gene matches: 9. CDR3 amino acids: CASSPGGTGYYNEQFF. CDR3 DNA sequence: TGTGCCAGCAGCCCAGGGGGGACAGGGTATTACAATGAGCAGTTCTTC.

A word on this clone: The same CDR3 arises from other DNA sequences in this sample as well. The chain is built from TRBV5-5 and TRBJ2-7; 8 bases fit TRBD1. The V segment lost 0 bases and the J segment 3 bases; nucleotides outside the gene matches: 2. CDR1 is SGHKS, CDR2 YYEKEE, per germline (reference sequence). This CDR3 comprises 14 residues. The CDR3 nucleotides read TGTGCCAGCAGCTTGGGACAGGGGAACTACGAGCAGTACTTC. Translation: CASSLGQGNYEQYF.

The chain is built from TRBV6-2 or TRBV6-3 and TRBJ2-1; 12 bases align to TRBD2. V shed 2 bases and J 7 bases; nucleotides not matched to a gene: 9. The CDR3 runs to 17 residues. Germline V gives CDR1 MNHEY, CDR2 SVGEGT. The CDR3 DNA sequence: TGTGCCAGCAGTTACCCTAGCGGGGGGGCCGACCGGAATGAGCAGTTCTTC. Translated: CASSYPSGGADRNEQFF.

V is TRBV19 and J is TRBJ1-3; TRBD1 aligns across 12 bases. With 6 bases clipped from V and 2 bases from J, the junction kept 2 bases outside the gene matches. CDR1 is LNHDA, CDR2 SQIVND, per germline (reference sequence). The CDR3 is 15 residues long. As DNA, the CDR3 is TGTGCCAGTAGCAGGGACAGGGGGCCTGGAAACACCATATATTTT. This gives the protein CASSRDRGPGNTIYF.

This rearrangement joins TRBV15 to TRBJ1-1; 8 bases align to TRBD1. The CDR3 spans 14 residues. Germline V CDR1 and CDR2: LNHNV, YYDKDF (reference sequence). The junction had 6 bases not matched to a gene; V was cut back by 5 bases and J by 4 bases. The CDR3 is CATSFATGVTEAFF. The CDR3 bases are TGTGCCACCAGCTTTGCGACAGGGGTCACTGAAGCTTTCTTT.

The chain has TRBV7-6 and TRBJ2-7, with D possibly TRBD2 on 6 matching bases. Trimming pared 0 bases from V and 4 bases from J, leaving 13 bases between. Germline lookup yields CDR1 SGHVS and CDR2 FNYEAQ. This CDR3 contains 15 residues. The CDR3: CASSLAFGGVYEQYF. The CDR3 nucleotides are TGTGCCAGCAGCTTAGCATTCGGGGGAGTTTACGAGCAGTACTTC. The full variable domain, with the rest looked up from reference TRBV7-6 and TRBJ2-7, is GAGVSQSPRYKVTKRGQDVALRCDPISGHVSLYWYRQALGQGPEFLTYFNYEAQQDKSGLPNDRFSAERPEGSISTLTIQRTEQRDSAMYRCASSLAFGGVYEQYFGPGTRLTVT.

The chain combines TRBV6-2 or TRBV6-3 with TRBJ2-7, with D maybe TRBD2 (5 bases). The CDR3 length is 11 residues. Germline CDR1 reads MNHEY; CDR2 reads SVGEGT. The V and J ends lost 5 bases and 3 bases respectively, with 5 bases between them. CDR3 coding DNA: TGTGCCAGCAGTGAGGGCTACGAGCAGTACTTC. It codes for CASSEGYEQYF.

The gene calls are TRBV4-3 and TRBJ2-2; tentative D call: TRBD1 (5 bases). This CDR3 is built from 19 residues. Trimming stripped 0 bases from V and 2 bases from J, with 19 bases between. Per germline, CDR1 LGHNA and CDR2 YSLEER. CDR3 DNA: TGCGCCAGCAGCCAAGAGATGTTTAATGGCCAGGGAAACACCGGGGAGCTGTTTTTT. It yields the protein CASSQEMFNGQGNTGELFF.

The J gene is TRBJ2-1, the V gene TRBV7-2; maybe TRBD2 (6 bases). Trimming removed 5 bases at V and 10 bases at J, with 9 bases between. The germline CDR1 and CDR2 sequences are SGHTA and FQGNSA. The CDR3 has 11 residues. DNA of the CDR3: TGTGCCAGCAGCCCCGCGGGGGAGCAGTTCTTC. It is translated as CASSPAGEQFF.

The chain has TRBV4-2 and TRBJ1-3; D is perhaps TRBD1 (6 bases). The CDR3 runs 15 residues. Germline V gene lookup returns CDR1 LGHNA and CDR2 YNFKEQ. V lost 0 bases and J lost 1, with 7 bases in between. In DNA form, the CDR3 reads TGTGCCAGCAGCCAAGACAGGGGATCTGGAAACACCATATATTTT. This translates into CASSQDRGSGNTIYF.

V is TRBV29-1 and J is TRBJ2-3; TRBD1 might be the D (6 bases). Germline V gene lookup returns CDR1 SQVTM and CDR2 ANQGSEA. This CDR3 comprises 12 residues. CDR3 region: CSLRGNGDTQYF. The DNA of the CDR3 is TGCAGTTTAAGGGGGAACGGAGATACGCAGTATTTT.

CDR3 DNA: TGTGCCAGCAGCCAAGCACTGTCACCCCTCCACTTT. Translating it yields CASSQALSPLHF. The chain employs TRBV3-1 (or the pseudogene TRBV3-2) and TRBJ1-6; no clear D gene. Germline loops: CDR1 LGHDT, CDR2 YNNKEL (reference sequence). This CDR3 comprises 12 residues. The V end lost 1 base, the J end lost 10 bases, and 5 bases lay between the germline ends.

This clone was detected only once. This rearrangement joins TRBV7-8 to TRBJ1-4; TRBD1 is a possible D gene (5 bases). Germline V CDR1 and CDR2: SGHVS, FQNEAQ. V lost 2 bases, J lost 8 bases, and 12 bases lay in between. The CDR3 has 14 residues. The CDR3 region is CASSLRAREEKLFF. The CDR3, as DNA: TGTGCCAGCAGCTTAAGGGCCAGGGAAGAAAAACTGTTTTTT.

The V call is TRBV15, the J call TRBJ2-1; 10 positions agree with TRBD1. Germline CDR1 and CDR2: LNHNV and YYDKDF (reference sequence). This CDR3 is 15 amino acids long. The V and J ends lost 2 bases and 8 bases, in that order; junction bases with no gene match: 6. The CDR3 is CATSRRQGAFDEQFF. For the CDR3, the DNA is TGTGCCACCAGCAGACGACAGGGGGCTTTCGATGAGCAGTTCTTC. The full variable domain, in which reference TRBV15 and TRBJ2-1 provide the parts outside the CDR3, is DAMVIQNPRYQVTQFGKPVTLSCSQTLNHNVMYWYQQKSSQAPKLLFHYYDKDFNNEADTPDNFQSRRPNTSFCFLDIRSPGLGDTAMYLCATSRRQGAFDEQFFGPGTRLTVL.

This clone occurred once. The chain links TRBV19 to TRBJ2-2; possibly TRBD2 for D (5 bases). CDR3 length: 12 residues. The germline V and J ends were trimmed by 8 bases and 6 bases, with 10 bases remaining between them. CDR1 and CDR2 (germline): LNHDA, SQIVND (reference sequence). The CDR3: CASLRGSGELFF. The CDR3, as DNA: TGTGCCAGTCTGCGAGGGTCCGGGGAGCTGTTTTTT.

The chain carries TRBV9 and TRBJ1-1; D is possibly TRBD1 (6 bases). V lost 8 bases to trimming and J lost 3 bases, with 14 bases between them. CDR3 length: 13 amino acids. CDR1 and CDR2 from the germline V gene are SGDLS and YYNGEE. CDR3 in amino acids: CASKRGGDTEAFF. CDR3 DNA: TGTGCCAGTAAACGGGGGGGCGACACTGAAGCTTTCTTT.

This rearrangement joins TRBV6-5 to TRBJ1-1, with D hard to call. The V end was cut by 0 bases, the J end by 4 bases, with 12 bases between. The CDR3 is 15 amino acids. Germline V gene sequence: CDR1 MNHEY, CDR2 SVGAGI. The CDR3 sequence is CASSYSMRSGTEAFF. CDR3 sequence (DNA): TGTGCCAGCAGTTACTCGATGAGGAGCGGCACTGAAGCTTTCTTT.

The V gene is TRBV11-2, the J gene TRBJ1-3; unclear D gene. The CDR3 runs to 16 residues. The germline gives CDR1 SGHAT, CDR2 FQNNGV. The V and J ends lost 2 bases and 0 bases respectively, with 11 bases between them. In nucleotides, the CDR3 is TGTGCCAGCAGCTTAAATCCGAGGTACTCTGGAAACACCATATATTTT. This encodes CASSLNPRYSGNTIYF.

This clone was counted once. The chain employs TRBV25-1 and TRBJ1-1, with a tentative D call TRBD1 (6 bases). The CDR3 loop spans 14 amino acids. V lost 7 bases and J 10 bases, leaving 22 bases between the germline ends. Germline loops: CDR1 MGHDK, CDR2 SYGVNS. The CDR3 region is CASKEEWGGSVAFF. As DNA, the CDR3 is TGTGCCAGCAAAGAGGAATGGGGGGGCTCGGTAGCTTTCTTT.

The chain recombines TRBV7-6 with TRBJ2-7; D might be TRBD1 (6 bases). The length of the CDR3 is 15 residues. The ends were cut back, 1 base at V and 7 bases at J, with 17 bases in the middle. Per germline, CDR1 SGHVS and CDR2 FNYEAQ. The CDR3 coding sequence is TGTGCCAGCAGCTTAGAGGGACAAAGCCTGGGGGAGCAGTACTTC. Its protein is CASSLEGQSLGEQYF. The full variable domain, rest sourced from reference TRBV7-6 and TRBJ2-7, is GAGVSQSPRYKVTKRGQDVALRCDPISGHVSLYWYRQALGQGPEFLTYFNYEAQQDKSGLPNDRFSAERPEGSISTLTIQRTEQRDSAMYRCASSLEGQSLGEQYFGPGTRLTVT.

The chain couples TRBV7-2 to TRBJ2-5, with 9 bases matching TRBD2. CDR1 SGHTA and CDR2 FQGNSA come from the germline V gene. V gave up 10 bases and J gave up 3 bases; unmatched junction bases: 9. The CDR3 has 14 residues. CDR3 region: CANSLAGWEETQYF. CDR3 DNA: TGTGCCAATTCGCTAGCGGGGTGGGAAGAGACCCAGTACTTC.